The rows below give T cell receptor beta chains drawn from one sample of a study of blood T cell repertoires in COVID-19. Assay used: immunoSEQ multiplex PCR; TCRdb lists only in-frame clones, some missing. The table has hundreds of thousands of clones, about 85% seen once; the top ten hold roughly 3%. The sequenced sample was peripheral blood. The origin of the receptors is a man between 18 and 35 years old with active or convalescent COVID-19. Both conserved end residues are part of each CDR3. A D gene is named only where the DNA matches it firmly. Part of the rows lack a size; the others show once, few, many or a class for expanded clones.

cdr3_aa	cdr3_nt	v_call	j_call	clone_size	d_call
CASTTSGTTNEKLFF	TGTGCCAGCACCACAAGCGGGACGACTAATGAAAAACTGTTTTTT	TRBV2	TRBJ1-4	-	-
CASGTGTGFYEQYF	TGTGCCAGCGGAACCGGGACAGGGTTCTACGAGCAGTACTTC	TRBV2	TRBJ2-7	-	TRBD1
CASSLRARANQPQHF	TGTGCCAGCAGCTTGCGTGCCAGGGCTAATCAGCCCCAGCATTTT	TRBV5-5	TRBJ1-5	-	-
CASSLGRGLKAGYTF	TGTGCCAGCAGTTTAGGGAGGGGCCTAAAAGCTGGCTACACCTTC	TRBV28	TRBJ1-2	-	-
CASSKETGGPTSGNTIYF	TGTGCCAGCAGCAAAGAAACAGGGGGCCCCACCTCTGGAAACACCATATATTTT	TRBV21-1	TRBJ1-3	-	-
CASSIRVFEKLFF	TGTGCCAGTAGTATACGTGTTTTCGAAAAACTGTTTTTT	TRBV19	TRBJ1-4	-	-
CATSDTRGTNEKLFF	TGTGCCACCAGTGACACCAGGGGGACCAATGAAAAACTGTTTTTT	TRBV24-1	TRBJ1-4	-	TRBD1
CASSLDVAGGADTQYF	TGTGCCAGCAGTCTGGATGTGGCGGGAGGGGCAGATACGCAGTATTTT	TRBV2	TRBJ2-3	few	TRBD2
CSGKLGSGVETQYF	TGCAGCGGTAAATTGGGTTCCGGGGTGGAGACCCAGTACTTC	TRBV29-1	TRBJ2-5	-	-
CASSVLGTGDNEQFF	TGTGCCAGCAGCGTATTGGGGACAGGGGATAATGAGCAGTTCTTC	TRBV9	TRBJ2-1	-	TRBD1
CASSEPGLEDEQFF	TGTGCCAGCAGCGAACCGGGACTAGAGGATGAGCAGTTCTTC	TRBV9	TRBJ2-1	-	TRBD2
CAISGGLAGAYEQYF	TGTGCCATCAGTGGTGGACTAGCGGGAGCGTACGAGCAGTACTTC	TRBV10-3	TRBJ2-7	-	TRBD2
CSVEGQGARSYGYTF	TGCAGCGTTGAGGGGCAGGGGGCGCGAAGCTATGGCTACACCTTC	TRBV29-1	TRBJ1-2	-	TRBD1
CASSHRTGSHEQYF	TGTGCCAGCAGTCATAGGACAGGGTCCCACGAGCAGTACTTC	TRBV28	TRBJ2-7	once	TRBD1
CASSPPRGGINGYTF	TGTGCCAGCAGCCCTCCTAGGGGGGGGATTAATGGCTACACCTTC	TRBV7-2	TRBJ1-2	-	-
CASSLQQGNDGYTF	TGTGCCAGCAGCTTACAACAGGGGAACGATGGCTACACCTTC	TRBV13	TRBJ1-2	-	TRBD1
CASSPTGNQPQHF	TGTGCCAGCTCACCGACGGGAAATCAGCCCCAGCATTTT	TRBV18	TRBJ1-5	few	-
CASSLRDSGNEQFF	TGTGCCAGCAGCCTCCGGGACTCTGGCAATGAGCAGTTCTTC	TRBV7-3	TRBJ2-1	-	-
CATSRTNGGYNEQFF	TGTGCCACCAGCAGGACTAACGGAGGGTACAATGAGCAGTTCTTC	TRBV15	TRBJ2-1	-	-
CASRPGTSGMDEQFF	TGCGCCAGCAGGCCCGGGACTAGCGGGATGGATGAGCAGTTCTTC	TRBV5-1	TRBJ2-1	-	TRBD2
CASSLALAGGSTDTQYF	TGTGCCAGCAGCTTGGCGCTAGCGGGGGGTAGCACAGATACGCAGTATTTT	TRBV5-4	TRBJ2-3	-	TRBD2
CASSLGSGSTDTQYF	TGCGCCAGCAGCTTGGGGAGCGGTAGCACAGATACGCAGTATTTT	TRBV5-1	TRBJ2-3	-	-
CASSLLATRSEAFF	TGCGCCAGCAGCTTGCTAGCTACCAGGAGTGAAGCTTTCTTT	TRBV5-1	TRBJ1-1	-	-
CASSLTGLGNSPLHF	TGTGCCAGCAGCCTAACAGGGTTAGGTAATTCACCCCTCCACTTT	TRBV5-4	TRBJ1-6	-	-
CASSLADSGNTIYF	TGTGCCAGCAGTTTAGCAGACTCTGGAAACACCATATATTTT	TRBV28	TRBJ1-3	-	-
CASSPIRQGARTGELFF	TGTGCCAGCAGCCCAATTCGACAGGGGGCGCGTACCGGGGAGCTGTTTTTT	TRBV25-1	TRBJ2-2	-	TRBD1
CASSSPHGGGHHSGNTIYF	TGTGCCAGCAGTTCCCCCCATGGGGGGGGCCACCACTCTGGAAACACCATATATTTT	TRBV28	TRBJ1-3	few	-
CASSPPRTGVSGRVYEQYF	TGTGCCAGCAGCCCCCCCCGGACAGGGGTGAGCGGGAGGGTCTACGAGCAGTACTTC	TRBV13	TRBJ2-7	-	-
CASSPFEVAGAYEQYF	TGTGCCAGCAGCCCGTTTGAGGTAGCGGGGGCCTACGAGCAGTACTTC	TRBV7-6	TRBJ2-7	-	TRBD2
CASFQGVGTEAFF	TGTGCCAGCTTTCAGGGGGTAGGGACTGAAGCTTTCTTT	TRBV11-3	TRBJ1-1	-	TRBD1
CACEPRDPPYEQYF	TGTGCCTGCGAACCCAGGGATCCCCCCTACGAGCAGTACTTC	TRBV30	TRBJ2-7	-	-
CASSLEVRGKDQPQHF	TGTGCTAGCAGCTTGGAGGTTCGCGGAAAGGATCAGCCCCAGCATTTT	TRBV7-7	TRBJ1-5	-	-
CATSRDGGLAGGTPPLGQFF	TGTGCCACCAGCAGAGACGGAGGACTAGCGGGAGGCACCCCTCCATTAGGGCAGTTCTTC	TRBV15	TRBJ2-1	-	TRBD2
CASSPTPGQGASDEQFF	TGTGCCAGCAGCCCCACTCCGGGACAGGGGGCGAGCGATGAGCAGTTCTTC	TRBV7-8	TRBJ2-1	-	TRBD1
CARSPNQGGFKSYEQYF	TGTGCCAGAAGCCCAAATCAAGGGGGCTTCAAATCCTACGAGCAGTACTTC	TRBV5-3	TRBJ2-7	-	TRBD1
CASSEFPGGYGYTF	TGTGCCAGCAGTGAATTCCCAGGGGGCTATGGCTACACCTTC	TRBV2	TRBJ1-2	-	TRBD1
CASSAGGNNEQFF	TGCGCCAGCAGTGCAGGAGGAAACAATGAGCAGTTCTTC	TRBV10-1	TRBJ2-1	-	-
CASSTIRSKLYGYTF	TGTGCCAGCAGTACTATCCGGTCAAAACTTTATGGCTACACCTTC	TRBV28	TRBJ1-2	-	-
CASSLEGYTGELFF	TGTGCCAGCAGTTTAGAGGGCTACACCGGGGAGCTGTTTTTT	TRBV28	TRBJ2-2	-	-
CASRFSGEETQYF	TGTGCCAGCAGGTTTAGCGGGGAAGAGACCCAGTACTTC	TRBV7-2	TRBJ2-5	-	TRBD2
CASSFQGDIQYF	TGTGCCAGCAGTTTCCAGGGCGACATTCAGTACTTC	TRBV12-3/TRBV12-4	TRBJ2-4	-	-
CASSPGLVYNEQFF	TGTGCCAGCAGTCCGGGACTTGTATACAATGAGCAGTTCTTC	TRBV21-1	TRBJ2-1	-	-
CAWRGGGVETQYF	TGTGCCTGGAGGGGCGGGGGCGTAGAGACCCAGTACTTC	TRBV30	TRBJ2-5	-	-
CASSAQGVTLHF	TGTGCCAGTAGTGCACAGGGTGTCACCCTCCACTTT	TRBV19	TRBJ1-6	-	-
CASSKTFPSGITDTQYF	TGTGCCAGCAGCAAAACCTTCCCTAGCGGGATCACAGATACGCAGTATTTT	TRBV7-2	TRBJ2-3	-	TRBD2
CASSIKTGASGNTIYF	TGTGCCAGCAGCATCAAAACAGGGGCCTCTGGAAACACCATATATTTT	TRBV7-8	TRBJ1-3	-	TRBD1
CASSAGPSGNTIYF	TGTGCCAGCAGCGCGGGGCCCTCTGGAAACACCATATATTTT	TRBV11-3	TRBJ1-3	-	-